This is a list of T cell receptor beta chains from one sample in a study of OX40 agonist ivuxolimab in advanced cancers. Clones were sequenced by immunoSEQ multiplex PCR, and TCRdb holds only the in-frame ones, with some missing. The sample includes approximately 70,000 clones, around 94% seen only once; the top ten take approximately 15%. The material sequenced was CD4+ or CD8+ T cells sorted from blood, taken in a trial of the OX40 agonist ivuxolimab. These receptor sequences come from an adult with an advanced solid tumor such as melanoma, head and neck, liver or kidney cancer. CDR3s include the opening cysteine and the closing phenylalanine or tryptophan. D genes are given only for firm matches. The size field is filled for only some rows; it gives once, few, many or a size class.

cdr3_nt	cdr3_aa	cdr3_length	j_call	d_call	v_call	clone_size
TGTGCCAGCAGTGTACAGGGCACGGGGAATCAGCCCCAGCATTTT	CASSVQGTGNQPQHF	15	TRBJ1-5	NA	TRBV6-1	NA
TGTGCCAGCAGTCCACAGACGATCTCCGATAGCAATCAGCCCCAGCATTTT	CASSPQTISDSNQPQHF	17	TRBJ1-5	NA	TRBV27	NA
TGTGCCAGCAGCTTAGTAGACAGCTACGAGCAGTACTTC	CASSLVDSYEQYF	13	TRBJ2-7	NA	TRBV7-9	NA
TGTGCCAGCAGCGTAGCGCAGGGGATGGGCACCGGGGAGCTGTTTTTT	CASSVAQGMGTGELFF	16	TRBJ2-2	NA	TRBV9	NA
TGCGCCAGCAGCATCGCCTTACAGGGGGCGGGGGACATTCAGTACTTC	CASSIALQGAGDIQYF	16	TRBJ2-4	TRBD1	TRBV5-1	once
TGTGCCAGCCGACAGGGGTCTACCTACGAGCAGTACTTC	CASRQGSTYEQYF	13	TRBJ2-7	TRBD1	TRBV7-8	NA
TGTGCCAGCAGCTTAGATACGGGACAGGGTTTGTCACCCCTCCACTTT	CASSLDTGQGLSPLHF	16	TRBJ1-6	TRBD1	TRBV11-2	NA
TGTGCCAGCGCAGGGGGCATGAACACTGAAGCTTTCTTT	CASAGGMNTEAFF	13	TRBJ1-1	TRBD1	TRBV7-9	NA
TGTGCCAGCAGCTTAACCGGGACCCAGTACTTC	CASSLTGTQYF	11	TRBJ2-5	NA	TRBV5-6	NA
TGTGCCAGCAGCGACGGGACTAGCGGAGCCTCCTACGAGCAGTACTTC	CASSDGTSGASYEQYF	16	TRBJ2-7	TRBD2	TRBV9	NA
TGTGCCAGCAGCCGAGCCGGGACAGGGGGCCCAGCTGCTCAGCCCCAGCATTTT	CASSRAGTGGPAAQPQHF	18	TRBJ1-5	TRBD1	TRBV27	NA